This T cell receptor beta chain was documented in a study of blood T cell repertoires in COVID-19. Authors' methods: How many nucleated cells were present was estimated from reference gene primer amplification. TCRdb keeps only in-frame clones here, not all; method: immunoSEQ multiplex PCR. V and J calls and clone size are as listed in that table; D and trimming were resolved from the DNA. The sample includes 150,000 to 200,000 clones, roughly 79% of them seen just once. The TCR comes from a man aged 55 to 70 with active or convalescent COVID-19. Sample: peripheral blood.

The chain's CDR3 is CASSWGLAGGPPYEQYF. The CDR3 nucleotides are TGTGCCAGCAGCTGGGGACTAGCGGGAGGGCCCCCCTACGAGCAGTACTTC. V is TRBV5-4 and J is TRBJ2-7; TRBD2 matches at 16 bases. J gave up 2 bases and V 3 bases, and 5 bases lay outside the gene matches. Germline CDR1 is SGHNT and CDR2 is YYREEE (reference sequence). The CDR3 is made up of 17 amino acids. The variable domain in full, completed from reference TRBV5-4 and TRBJ2-7, reads ETGVTQSPTHLIKTRGQQVTLRCSSQSGHNTVSWYQQALGQGPQFIFQYYREEENGRGNFPPRFSGLQFPNYSSELNVNALELDDSALYLCASSWGLAGGPPYEQYFGPGTRLTVT.